Following are 20 T cell receptor beta chains from one sample sequenced in a study of CD8 T cells in ankylosing spondylitis. TCRdb processed the 5' RACE reads anew with MiXCR; each CDR3 protein has one entry. The sample contains 180,000 or so distinct CDR3 sequences, 11% of which appear only once. Sequencing input: blood, either unsorted or a sorted T cell fraction (not recorded which). Receptors originate from a male donor with ankylosing spondylitis or in good health (not recorded which).

In this sample, this clonotype turned up many times. The V and J genes are TRBV4-1 and TRBJ1-2, with D tentatively TRBD1 (6 bases). V lost 0 bases and J lost 4, with 15 bases in between. CDR1 is MGHRA and CDR2 is YSYEKL in the germline V gene. This CDR3 spans 16 amino acids. Here the CDR3 DNA reads TGCGCCAGCAGCCAAGACCCTGGACAGCAACTCTATGGCTACACCTTC. This translates into CASSQDPGQQLYGYTF.

The sample holds many counts of this clonotype. The gene calls are TRBV28 and TRBJ1-5; D call uncertain. This CDR3 has 11 amino acids. Between the trimmed V and J ends, which lost 8 bases and 5 bases, there was a span of 7 bases. Germline CDR1 reads MDHEN; CDR2 reads SYDVKM. CDR3 bases: TGTGCCAGCGGAAAGGATCAGCCCCAGCATTTT. It yields the protein CASGKDQPQHF. The full variable domain, completed using reference TRBV28 and TRBJ1-5, is DVKVTQSSRYLVKRTGEKVFLECVQDMDHENMFWYRQDPGLGLRLIYFSYDVKMKEKGDIPEGYSVSREKKERFSLILESASTNQTSMYLCASGKDQPQHFGDGTRLSIL.

The chain recombines TRBV10-3 with TRBJ1-1; 7 bases are shared with TRBD1. J was trimmed by 1 base and V by 4 bases; bases with no gene match: 9. This CDR3 region has 16 residues. The germline gives CDR1 ENHRY, CDR2 SYGVKD. CDR3 nucleotides: TGTGCCATCAGTGGCCAGGGGAGACAGGGGAACACTGAAGCTTTCTTT. Amino acids: CAISGQGRQGNTEAFF.

In this sample, this clonotype turned up many times. The CDR3 coding sequence is TGTGCCAGCAGTTCACAACCTACTACGACCTCCGACACCGGGGAGCTGTTTTTT. Its translation is CASSSQPTTTSDTGELFF. The rearrangement joins TRBV5-5 to TRBJ2-2; D is unresolved. The CDR3 length is 18 residues. V lost 5 bases to trimming and J lost 3 bases, with 23 bases between them. The germline V gene has CDR1 SGHKS and CDR2 YYEKEE (reference sequence).

This clonotype occurred many times. The chain has TRBV5-1 and TRBJ1-4; 9 nucleotides line up with TRBD1. With 4 bases clipped from V and 8 bases from J, the junction kept 3 bases outside the gene matches. This CDR3 region has 13 residues. Germline lookup yields CDR1 SGHRS and CDR2 YFSETQ. CDR3 in DNA: TGCGCCAGCAGCGGGGACAGGGACGAAAAACTGTTTTTT. As protein: CASSGDRDEKLFF.

This chain connects TRBV7-9 to TRBJ1-2; weak D call: TRBD1 (5 bases). Trimming took off 1 base at V and 1 base at J, with 10 bases between the two ends. Germline-derived CDR1 and CDR2 are SEHNR and FQNEAQ (reference sequence). This CDR3 has 15 amino acids. DNA for the CDR3: TGTGCCAGCAGCTTAGTAGTCGGGGGTAACTATGGCTACACCTTC. The encoded protein is CASSLVVGGNYGYTF.

The CDR3 nucleotides are TGTGCCAGCAGCTATAGCGGCTACGAGCAGTACTTC. This gives the protein CASSYSGYEQYF. J is TRBJ2-7 and V is TRBV12-3 or TRBV12-4; tentative D call: TRBD2 (6 bases). The CDR3 has 12 residues. V shed 6 bases and J shed 3 bases, with 9 bases lying between them.

The sample holds many counts of this clonotype. J is TRBJ2-7 and V is TRBV3-1, with no clear D. The CDR3 sequence is 12 residues long. Germline V gene data show CDR1 as LGHDT and CDR2 as YNNKEL (reference sequence). Trimming pared 1 base from V and 6 bases from J, leaving 7 bases between. For the CDR3, the DNA is TGTGCCAGCAGCCAAGCGGAGAGCGAGCAGTACTTC. Its translation is CASSQAESEQYF.

This clonotype was recorded many times. The chain combines TRBV6-1 with TRBJ1-1, with D possibly TRBD1 on 6 matching bases. CDR3 size: 13 residues. Looked up from germline, CDR1 is MNHNS and CDR2 is SASEGT. V lost 9 bases to trimming and J lost 0 bases, with 11 bases between them. Here the CDR3 DNA reads TGTGCCAGTTACAGGGACCTGAACACTGAAGCTTTCTTT. Its translation: CASYRDLNTEAFF.

This clonotype occurred a few times. The chain combines TRBV20-1 with TRBJ2-4; maybe TRBD2 (6 bases). The V gene lost 3 bases and the J gene lost 6 bases, with 9 bases spanning the gap. The CDR3 has 12 residues. Germline V lookup: CDR1 DFQATT, CDR2 SNEGSKA (reference sequence). Here the CDR3 DNA reads TGCAGTGCTAGTCCTAGCGTAAACATTCAGTACTTC. Amino acids: CSASPSVNIQYF.

The sample holds many counts of this clonotype. The chain joins TRBV20-1 to TRBJ1-2, with D perhaps TRBD1 (6 bases). Germline V gene sequence: CDR1 DFQATT, CDR2 SNEGSKA (reference sequence). This CDR3 is 13 amino acids long. The V gene lost 8 bases and the J gene lost 2 bases, with 15 bases spanning the gap. CDR3 sequence: CSIQGQNNYGYTF. DNA for the CDR3: TGCAGTATCCAGGGGCAGAACAACTATGGCTACACCTTC.

The table lists this clonotype with many counts. This sequence joins TRBV18 and TRBJ2-2; D may be TRBD1 or TRBD2 (5 bases each). Trimming pared 5 bases from V and 1 base from J, leaving 17 bases between. Germline lookup yields CDR1 KGHSH and CDR2 LQKENI. The CDR3 has 17 residues. The chain's CDR3 is CASSSLRGRMNTGELFF. CDR3 bases: TGTGCCAGCTCATCCTTGAGGGGCAGGATGAACACCGGGGAGCTGTTTTTT.

This clonotype was observed at least ten times. The chain has TRBV2 and TRBJ2-5; 9 nucleotides agree with TRBD1. The trim removed 4 bases at V and 1 base at J, leaving 1 base unmatched. Germline-derived CDR1 and CDR2 are SNHLY and FYNNEI. This CDR3 is built from 14 residues. CDR3 sequence (DNA): TGTGCCAGCAGTGGGGACAGGGTCCAAGAGACCCAGTACTTC. Translation: CASSGDRVQETQYF.

J is TRBJ2-1 and V is TRBV4-1; TRBD2 is a possible D gene (6 bases). The CDR3 sequence is 15 residues long. V lost 4 bases and J 6 bases, leaving 16 bases between the germline ends. From germline, CDR1 is MGHRA and CDR2 YSYEKL. The CDR3 bases are TGCGCCAGCAGCCGCCTTTACGGGAGAACCAATGAGCAGTTCTTC. It specifies CASSRLYGRTNEQFF.

Regarding this clonotype: A much bigger clone sits one base away, suggesting this may be a read error. This chain connects TRBV20-1 to TRBJ2-3, with D possibly matching TRBD1 (6 bases). The length of the CDR3 is 16 residues. The germline gives CDR1 DFQATT, CDR2 SNEGSKA (reference sequence). The CDR3 bases are TGCAGTGCTCTCGTGGACAGCCGAGAGCACACAGATACGCGGTATTTT. This gives the protein CSALVDSREHTDTRYF.

This chain links TRBV20-1 with TRBJ2-7, with TRBD1 matching 9 bases. Germline V CDR1 and CDR2: DFQATT, SNEGSKA (reference sequence). The length of the CDR3 is 17 residues. J was trimmed by 0 bases and V by 1 base; bases with no gene match: 10. As DNA, the CDR3 is TGCAGTGCTAGAGGAGGATCACAGGGGGCAGGCTCCTACGAGCAGTACTTC. This sequence encodes CSARGGSQGAGSYEQYF.

This clonotype was found many times. The rearrangement uses TRBV5-1 and TRBJ1-1; D is unresolved. Germline loops: CDR1 SGHRS, CDR2 YFSETQ. CDR3 length: 15 residues. V dropped 0 bases and J dropped 2 bases, with 11 bases sitting between them. The CDR3 nucleotides read TGCGCCAGCAGCTTGGGAGTAGGGAGTAACACTGAAGCTTTCTTT. Amino acids: CASSLGVGSNTEAFF. The complete variable domain, with remaining parts taken from reference TRBV5-1 and TRBJ1-1, reads KAGVTQTPRYLIKTRGQQVTLSCSPISGHRSVSWYQQTPGQGLQFLFEYFSETQRNKGNFPGRFSGRQFSNSRSEMNVSTLELGDSALYLCASSLGVGSNTEAFFGQGTRLTVV.

This clonotype has more than one count but fewer than ten. V is TRBV9 and J is TRBJ2-5; D is unclear. The germline CDR1 and CDR2 sequences are SGDLS and YYNGEE. Trimming pared 0 bases from V and 3 bases from J, leaving 9 bases between. The CDR3 contains 14 residues. CDR3 sequence: CASSVGPLEETQYF. CDR3 bases: TGTGCCAGCAGCGTAGGTCCCCTGGAAGAGACCCAGTACTTC.

This clonotype has more than one count but fewer than ten. This sequence joins TRBV6-2 or TRBV6-3 and TRBJ1-1; 9 positions agree with TRBD1. This CDR3 spans 17 amino acids. The ends lost 2 bases at V and 0 bases at J; junction bases unmatched: 7. Germline CDR1 reads MNHEY; CDR2 reads SVGEGT. CDR3 DNA sequence: TGTGCCAGCAGTTACACTACCGGACAGGGGCTGAACACTGAAGCTTTCTTT. Protein sequence: CASSYTTGQGLNTEAFF.

The V and J genes are TRBV20-1 and TRBJ2-1; 9 positions match TRBD2. The J segment lost 0 bases and the V segment lost 2 bases, leaving 2 bases of the junction unmatched. Per germline, CDR1 DFQATT and CDR2 SNEGSKA (reference sequence). This CDR3 contains 15 residues. In DNA form, the CDR3 reads TGCAGTGCTAGAAAACTAGCGGGCTCCTACAATGAGCAGTTCTTC. This translates into CSARKLAGSYNEQFF.